This T cell receptor beta chain is drawn from a study of blood T cell repertoires in COVID-19. The CDR3 covers 16 residues. Per the germline V gene, CDR1 is LNHDA and CDR2 is SQIVND (reference sequence). Trimming cost V 1 base and J 1 base, with 13 bases left between them. Recruitment covered 25 or so US areas and drew participants whose ages spanned roughly 18 to 89 years. Authors' methods: Amplified reference gene primers provided the basis for estimating nucleated cell counts. Profiled with immunoSEQ multiplex PCR; TCRdb holds only in-frame clones, not every one. That table furnishes V, J and clone size, whereas the DNA furnished D and trimming. The table includes around 190,000 clones, 65% to 80% detected once.

J is TRBJ1-1 and V is TRBV19; D gene ambiguous. Source material: PBMCs or T cells enriched from blood (not recorded which). This sequence originates from a woman between 45 and 60 years old with acute COVID-19. Written as DNA, the CDR3 is TGTGCCAGTAGTATAGGTTGGCAGGTTAAGAACACTGAAGCTTTCTTT. Its translation: CASSIGWQVKNTEAFF.